The T cell receptor beta chain under discussion was sequenced for a study of OX40 agonist ivuxolimab in advanced cancers. The wider study: Patients in the trial were receiving intravenous ivuxolimab every 2 weeks, at doses of 0.01 to 10 mg/kg.

Produced via immunoSEQ multiplex PCR; TCRdb's table is partial and in-frame only. The data hold tens of thousands of clones, with approximately 80% observed a single time. The CDR3 totals 13 residues. Germline CDR1 SGHRS, CDR2 YFSETQ. Trimming removed 2 bases from V and 5 bases from J; junction bases left unmatched: 2. The sequence derives from an adult with an advanced solid tumor such as melanoma, head and neck, liver or kidney cancer. Sequencing was performed on CD4+ or CD8+ T cells sorted from blood, taken in a trial of the OX40 agonist ivuxolimab. J is TRBJ1-2 and V is TRBV5-1; TRBD1 agrees at 8 bases. The chain's CDR3 is CASSFGTGYGYTF. The CDR3 DNA reads as TGCGCCAGCAGCTTCGGGACAGGATATGGCTACACCTTC.